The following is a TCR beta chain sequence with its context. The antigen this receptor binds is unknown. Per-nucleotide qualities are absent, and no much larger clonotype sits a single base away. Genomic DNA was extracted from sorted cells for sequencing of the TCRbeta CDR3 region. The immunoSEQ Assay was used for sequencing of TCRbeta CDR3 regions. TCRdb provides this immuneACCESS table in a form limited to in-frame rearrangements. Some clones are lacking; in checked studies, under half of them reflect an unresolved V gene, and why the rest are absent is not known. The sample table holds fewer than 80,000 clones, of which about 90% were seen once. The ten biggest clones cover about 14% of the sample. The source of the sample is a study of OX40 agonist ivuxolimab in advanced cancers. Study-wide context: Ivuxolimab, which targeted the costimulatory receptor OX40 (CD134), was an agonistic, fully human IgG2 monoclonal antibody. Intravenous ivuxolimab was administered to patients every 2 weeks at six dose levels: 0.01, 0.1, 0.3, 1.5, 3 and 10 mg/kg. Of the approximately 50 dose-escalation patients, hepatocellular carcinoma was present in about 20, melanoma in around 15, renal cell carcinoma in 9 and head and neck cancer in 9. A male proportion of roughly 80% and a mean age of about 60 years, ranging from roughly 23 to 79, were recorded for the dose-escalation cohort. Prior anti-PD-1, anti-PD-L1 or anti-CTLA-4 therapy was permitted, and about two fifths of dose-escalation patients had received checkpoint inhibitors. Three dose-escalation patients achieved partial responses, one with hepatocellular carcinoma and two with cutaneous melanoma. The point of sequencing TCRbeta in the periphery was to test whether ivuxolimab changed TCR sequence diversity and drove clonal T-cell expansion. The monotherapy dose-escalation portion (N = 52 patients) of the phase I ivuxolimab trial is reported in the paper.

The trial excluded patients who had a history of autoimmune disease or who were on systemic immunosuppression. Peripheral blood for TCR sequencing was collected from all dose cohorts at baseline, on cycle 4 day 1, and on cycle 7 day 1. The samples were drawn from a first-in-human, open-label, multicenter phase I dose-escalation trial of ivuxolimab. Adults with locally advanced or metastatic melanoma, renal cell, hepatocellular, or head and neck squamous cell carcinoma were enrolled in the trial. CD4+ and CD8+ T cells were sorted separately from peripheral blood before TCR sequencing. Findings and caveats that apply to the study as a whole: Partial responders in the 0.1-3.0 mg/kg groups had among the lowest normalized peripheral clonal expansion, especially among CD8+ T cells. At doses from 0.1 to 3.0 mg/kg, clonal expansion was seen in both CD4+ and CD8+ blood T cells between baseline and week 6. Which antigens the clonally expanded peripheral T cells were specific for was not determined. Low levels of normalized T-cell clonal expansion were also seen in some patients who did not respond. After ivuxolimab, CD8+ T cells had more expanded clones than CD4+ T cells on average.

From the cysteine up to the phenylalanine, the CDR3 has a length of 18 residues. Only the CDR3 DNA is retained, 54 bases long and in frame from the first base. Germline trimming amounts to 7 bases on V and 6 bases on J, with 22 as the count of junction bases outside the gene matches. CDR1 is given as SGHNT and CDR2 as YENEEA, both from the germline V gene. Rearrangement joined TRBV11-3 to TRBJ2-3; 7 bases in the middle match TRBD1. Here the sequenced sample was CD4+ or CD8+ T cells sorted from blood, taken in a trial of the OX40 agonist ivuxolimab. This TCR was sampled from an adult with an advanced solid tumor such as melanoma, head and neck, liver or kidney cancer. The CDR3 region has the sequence CASTKTQTKDRDGDTQYF. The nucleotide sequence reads TGTGCCAGCACCAAGACCCAAACGAAAGACAGGGATGGGGATACGCAGTATTTT.